This passage covers 23 T cell receptor beta chains from one sample sequenced in a study of T cell responses to AZD1222 COVID-19 vaccine. Produced via immunoSEQ multiplex PCR; TCRdb's table is partial and in-frame only. The top ten clones hold roughly a fifth of a sample with 90,000 to 95,000 clones, around nine tenths of them seen once. The sequencing used peripheral blood, collected on day 0 of AZD1222 vaccination. These receptors were obtained from an adult in good health.

A remark on this clone: The sample contains more than one DNA sequence encoding this CDR3. This chain connects TRBV12-3 or TRBV12-4 to TRBJ1-1; no firm D call. V was clipped by 4 bases and J by 0 bases, with 6 bases between them. This CDR3 contains 13 residues. This CDR3 reads CASSSTVNTEAFF. The DNA for the CDR3 is TGTGCCAGCAGTTCAACAGTGAACACTGAAGCTTTCTTT.

This rearrangement joins TRBV5-1 to TRBJ1-3; 8 bases align to TRBD1. Germline assignment: CDR1 SGHRS and CDR2 YFSETQ. Trimming took 4 bases from V and 0 from J; bases not matched to a gene: 6. The CDR3 extends over 16 amino acids. The CDR3 nucleotides are TGCGCCAGCAGCGACCAGGGGGCCATCTCTGGAAACACCATATATTTT. It encodes CASSDQGAISGNTIYF.

The chain links TRBV2 to TRBJ2-7; D ambiguous. V was pared by 7 bases and J by 4 bases, with 14 bases between. Germline CDR1 reads SNHLY; CDR2 reads FYNNEI. This CDR3 has 13 amino acids. The CDR3: CASNQVNGYEQYF. DNA of the CDR3: TGTGCCAGCAATCAGGTGAATGGTTACGAGCAGTACTTC. Combining the CDR3 with reference TRBV2 and TRBJ2-7 gives the whole variable domain EPEVTQTPSHQVTQMGQEVILRCVPISNHLYFYWYRQILGQKVEFLVSFYNNEISEKSEIFDDQFSVERPDGSNFTLKIRSTKLEDSAMYFCASNQVNGYEQYFGPGTRLTVT.

The chain employs TRBV11-2 and TRBJ2-5; D gene unclear. Trimming took 3 bases from V and 3 from J, leaving 8 bases between them. Looked up from germline, CDR1 is SGHAT and CDR2 is FQNNGV. The CDR3 spans 13 residues. This CDR3 reads CASSFWGEETQYF. CDR3 nucleotides: TGTGCCAGCAGCTTCTGGGGTGAAGAGACCCAGTACTTC. The whole variable domain, filled in from reference TRBV11-2 and TRBJ2-5, reads EAGVAQSPRYKIIEKRQSVAFWCNPISGHATLYWYQQILGQGPKLLIQFQNNGVVDDSQLPKDRFSAERLKGVDSTLKIQPAKLEDSAVYLCASSFWGEETQYFGPGTRLLVL.

This chain links TRBV28 with TRBJ2-1, with 7 bases lining up with TRBD1. This CDR3 spans 12 amino acids. V gave up 8 bases and J gave up 8 bases; unmatched junction bases: 6. CDR1 is MDHEN, CDR2 SYDVKM, per germline. The CDR3 spells CASRQGRDEQFF. The CDR3 region has the DNA TGTGCCAGCCGACAGGGACGGGATGAGCAGTTCTTC. The full variable domain, in which reference TRBV28 and TRBJ2-1 provide the parts outside the CDR3, is DVKVTQSSRYLVKRTGEKVFLECVQDMDHENMFWYRQDPGLGLRLIYFSYDVKMKEKGDIPEGYSVSREKKERFSLILESASTNQTSMYLCASRQGRDEQFFGPGTRLTVL.

The chain couples TRBV6-6 to TRBJ1-5, with unresolved D. CDR3 length: 16 residues. Trimming pared 5 bases from V and 4 bases from J, leaving 18 bases between. Per germline, CDR1 MNHNY and CDR2 SVGAGI (reference sequence). The CDR3 loop reads CASSPPLTVSNQPQHF. As DNA, the CDR3 is TGTGCCAGCAGTCCGCCTCTGACGGTCTCTAATCAGCCCCAGCATTTT.

The chain couples TRBV5-5 to TRBJ2-2; a possible D gene is TRBD2 (5 bases). The CDR3 runs 17 residues. Trimming cost V 5 bases and J 0 bases, with 17 bases left between them. Per the germline V gene, CDR1 is SGHKS and CDR2 is YYEKEE (reference sequence). Here the CDR3 DNA reads TGTGCCAGCAGATACCTGGAGAGGGTTTCGAACACCGGGGAGCTGTTTTTT. Residues: CASRYLERVSNTGELFF.

The V and J genes are TRBV9 and TRBJ2-2; no firm D call. V was clipped by 6 bases and J by 7 bases, with 10 bases between them. CDR3 size: 12 residues. Germline-derived CDR1 and CDR2 are SGDLS and YYNGEE. The CDR3 protein is CASTQAGGELFF. As DNA, the CDR3 is TGTGCCAGCACCCAAGCTGGCGGGGAGCTGTTTTTT.

V gene TRBV6-2 or TRBV6-3 combines with J gene TRBJ2-7; D ambiguous. Germline lookup yields CDR1 MNHEY and CDR2 SVGEGT. The V gene lost 0 bases and the J gene lost 4 bases, with 10 bases spanning the gap. CDR3 length equals 14 residues. Here the CDR3 reads CASSYSTRTYEQYF. CDR3 sequence (DNA): TGTGCCAGCAGTTACTCGACAAGGACGTACGAGCAGTACTTC.

This clone was counted once. DNA for the CDR3: TGCGCCAGCAGCTTCGCCGGGACAGGGGAAGAGACCCAGTACTTC. Protein product: CASSFAGTGEETQYF. This chain uses TRBV5-1 with TRBJ2-5; 10 bases are a match to TRBD1. V shed 2 bases, J shed 3 bases, and the junction held 4 bases outside the gene matches. Germline-derived CDR1 and CDR2 are SGHRS and YFSETQ. The CDR3 runs to 15 residues.

The chain uses TRBV11-3 and TRBJ1-1; D not certain. CDR3 length equals 13 residues. Germline CDR1 and CDR2: SGHNT and YENEEA. Between the trimmed V and J ends, which lost 0 bases and 3 bases, there was a span of 5 bases. The CDR3 sequence: CASSLEGHTEAFF. Here the CDR3 DNA reads TGTGCCAGCAGCTTAGAAGGGCACACTGAAGCTTTCTTT.

The chain has TRBV4-1 and TRBJ2-7, with D hard to call. The CDR3 spans 13 residues. V lost 1 base and J 3 bases, leaving 7 bases between the germline ends. Germline values: CDR1 MGHRA, CDR2 YSYEKL. The CDR3 region has the DNA TGCGCCAGCAGCCAAGGGGTCCGCTACGAGCAGTACTTC. Protein product: CASSQGVRYEQYF.

The chain couples TRBV6-2 or TRBV6-3 to TRBJ2-1; 8 nucleotides line up with TRBD2. The germline V gene has CDR1 MNHEY and CDR2 SVGEGT. The CDR3 is 15 residues long. Trimming at V came to 3 bases and at J to 3 bases, leaving 4 bases not matched to a gene. CDR3 loop: CASSYSGVNYNEQFF. Here the CDR3 DNA reads TGTGCCAGCAGTTATAGCGGGGTAAACTACAATGAGCAGTTCTTC.

V gene TRBV10-3 combines with J gene TRBJ1-1, with D possibly matching TRBD1 (5 bases). This CDR3 is 13 amino acids long. Germline V gene data show CDR1 as ENHRY and CDR2 as SYGVKD. The germline V and J ends were trimmed by 5 bases and 2 bases, with 9 bases remaining between them. CDR3 coding DNA: TGTGCCATCAGTCCGACAGCCAACACTGAAGCTTTCTTT. This translates into CAISPTANTEAFF.

The V gene is TRBV3-1 (or the pseudogene TRBV3-2), the J gene TRBJ2-7; D possibly uses TRBD1 or TRBD2 (5 bases each). V was clipped by 2 bases and J by 5 bases, with 13 bases between them. This CDR3 is 14 amino acids long. In germline, CDR1 is LGHDT, CDR2 YNNKEL (reference sequence). The CDR3 loop reads CASSQLGTGNEQYF. The CDR3 DNA reads as TGTGCCAGCAGCCAACTTGGGACGGGCAACGAGCAGTACTTC.

This chain connects TRBV29-1 to TRBJ1-1, with 8 bases matching TRBD1. The CDR3 loop spans 13 amino acids. CDR1 is SQVTM and CDR2 is ANQGSEA in the germline V gene. J gave up 4 bases and V 5 bases, and 6 bases lay outside the gene matches. The CDR3 DNA follows: TGCAGCGTTCTTAAGGACAGGGCCACTGAAGCTTTCTTT. It is translated as CSVLKDRATEAFF.

This chain connects TRBV6-1 to TRBJ1-6; D gene ambiguous. The germline V gene has CDR1 MNHNS and CDR2 SASEGT. This CDR3 comprises 16 residues. V was pared by 2 bases and J by 4 bases, with 12 bases between. The CDR3 is CASSELLGDYNSPLHF. The DNA for the CDR3 is TGTGCCAGCAGTGAACTCCTCGGGGATTATAATTCACCCCTCCACTTT.

V usage is TRBV7-8 and J usage is TRBJ1-1, with D possibly TRBD1 on 6 matching bases. From germline, CDR1 is SGHVS and CDR2 FQNEAQ. CDR3 length: 16 residues. V was trimmed by 5 bases and J by 4 bases, leaving 20 bases between them. The CDR3 spells CASSLRGGRGGTEAFF. CDR3 in DNA: TGTGCCAGCAGCCTAAGGGGGGGCAGGGGTGGCACTGAAGCTTTCTTT.

The chain has TRBV28 and TRBJ1-2, with D possibly matching TRBD1 (5 bases). The germline CDR1 and CDR2 sequences are MDHEN and SYDVKM. CDR3 length: 16 residues. The V end was cut by 6 bases, the J end by 1 base, with 18 bases between. The CDR3 DNA reads as TGTGCCAGCAGGTGGGACGGGGAATCTTTTAACTATGGCTACACCTTC. This sequence encodes CASRWDGESFNYGYTF.

The chain couples TRBV11-2 to TRBJ2-5, with D perhaps TRBD1 (5 bases). This CDR3 is 12 amino acids long. The V end was cut by 0 bases, the J end by 9 bases, with 8 bases between. In germline, CDR1 is SGHAT, CDR2 FQNNGV. The CDR3: CASSLEIGAQYF. In nucleotides, the CDR3 is TGTGCCAGCAGCTTAGAAATAGGGGCCCAGTACTTC. The entire variable domain, with the rest obtained from reference TRBV11-2 and TRBJ2-5, is as follows: EAGVAQSPRYKIIEKRQSVAFWCNPISGHATLYWYQQILGQGPKLLIQFQNNGVVDDSQLPKDRFSAERLKGVDSTLKIQPAKLEDSAVYLCASSLEIGAQYFGPGTRLLVL.

The chain recombines TRBV19 with TRBJ1-2, with TRBD1 as a possible D gene (6 bases). Germline V gene sequence: CDR1 LNHDA, CDR2 SQIVND (reference sequence). This CDR3 region has 15 residues. V was trimmed by 7 bases and J by 3 bases, leaving 18 bases between them. The CDR3 coding sequence is TGTGCCAGTACCAAGACAGGACGAACAGACTATGGCTACACCTTC. This encodes CASTKTGRTDYGYTF.

For the CDR3, the DNA is TGTGCCAGCTTTGAATCCCCTGCGTATGGCTACACCTTC. Translating gives CASFESPAYGYTF. The chain links TRBV18 to TRBJ1-2; D is ambiguous. This CDR3 is built from 13 residues. Trimming stripped 7 bases from V and 5 bases from J, with 14 bases between. Germline loops: CDR1 KGHSH, CDR2 LQKENI. The full variable domain, with the rest looked up from reference TRBV18 and TRBJ1-2, is NAGVMQNPRHLVRRRGQEARLRCSPMKGHSHVYWYRQLPEEGLKFMVYLQKENIIDESGMPKERFSAEFPKEGPSILRIQQVVRGDSAAYFCASFESPAYGYTFGSGTRLTVV.

The chain links TRBV7-2 to TRBJ2-7, with D perhaps assigned TRBD1 or TRBD2 (5 bases each). The CDR3 has 14 amino acids. CDR1 is SGHTA, CDR2 FQGNSA, per germline. V was clipped by 1 base and J by 6 bases, with 13 bases between them. CDR3 coding DNA: TGTGCCAGCAGCTTAGGAATATGGGGGACCGAGCAGTACTTC. Amino acids: CASSLGIWGTEQYF.